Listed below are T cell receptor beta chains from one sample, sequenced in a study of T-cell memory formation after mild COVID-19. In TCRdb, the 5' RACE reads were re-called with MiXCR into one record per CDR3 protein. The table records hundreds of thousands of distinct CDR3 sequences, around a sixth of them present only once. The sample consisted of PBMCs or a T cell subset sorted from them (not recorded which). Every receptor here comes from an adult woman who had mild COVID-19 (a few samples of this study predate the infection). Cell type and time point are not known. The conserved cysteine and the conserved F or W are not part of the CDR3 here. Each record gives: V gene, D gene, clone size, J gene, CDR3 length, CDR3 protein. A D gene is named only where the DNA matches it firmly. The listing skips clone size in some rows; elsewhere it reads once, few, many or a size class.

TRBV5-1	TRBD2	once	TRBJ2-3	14	ASSSNSGVYTDTQY
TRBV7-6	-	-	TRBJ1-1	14	ASSLAPGGLNTEAF
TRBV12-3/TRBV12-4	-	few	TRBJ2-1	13	ASTYITGRKPEQF
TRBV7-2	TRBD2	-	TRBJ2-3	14	ASSLRAGGPSDTQY
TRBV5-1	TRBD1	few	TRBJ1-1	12	ASRPGQGNTEAF
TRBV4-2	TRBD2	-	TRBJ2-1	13	ASSRLAGVDNEQF
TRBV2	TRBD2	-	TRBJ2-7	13	ASRRRREGNYEQY
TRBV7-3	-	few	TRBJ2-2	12	ASSSGLGDGELF
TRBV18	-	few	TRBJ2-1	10	ASSPHANEQF
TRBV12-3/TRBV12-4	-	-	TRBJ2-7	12	ASAPAEVFDEQY
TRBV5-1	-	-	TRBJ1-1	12	ASSLPGYGTEAF
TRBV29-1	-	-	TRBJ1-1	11	SVEVQLNTEAF
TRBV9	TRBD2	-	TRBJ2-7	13	ASSVNSGSPYEQY
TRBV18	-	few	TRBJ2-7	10	ASSPSGLEQY